The 11 T cell receptor beta chains given below trace back to one sample, sequenced in a study of blood T cells in healthy people across ages. The use of a sample-barcoded 5' primer and a J-beta primer mix characterized a second PCR of roughly 7 to 11 cycles. TCRdb reprocessed the 5' RACE reads with MiXCR, giving one entry per CDR3 protein. The repertoire holds hundreds of thousands of distinct CDR3 sequences, about 30% seen once, with 15% to 18% in the top ten. The material sequenced was blood. Every receptor here comes from a woman aged 80 or over in good health.

The J gene is TRBJ2-2, the V gene TRBV20-1; D not resolved. The germline V gene encodes CDR1 DFQATT and CDR2 SNEGSKA (reference sequence). CDR3 length: 13 amino acids. V lost 1 base and J lost 1, with 4 bases in between. CDR3 coding DNA: TGCAGTGCTAGAGTGGGGAACACCGGGGAGCTGTTTTTT. Protein sequence: CSARVGNTGELFF.

The chain has TRBV20-1 and TRBJ2-4, with no clear D. The DNA end favors TRBJ2-7, so the J call may be wrong. CDR3 length equals 12 residues. Germline CDR1 DFQATT, CDR2 SNEGSKA (reference sequence). CDR3 sequence: CSASTDTYEQYF. CDR3 in DNA: TGCAGTGCTAGTACCGATACCTACGAGCAGTACTTC.

Ten or more counts support this clonotype. The chain recombines TRBV4-2 with TRBJ1-2; a weak D match, TRBD1 (6 bases). Trimming removed 4 bases at V and 8 bases at J, with 23 bases between. Germline assignment: CDR1 LGHNA and CDR2 YNFKEQ. The CDR3 is 16 residues long. The CDR3 reads CASSPEGDAVSGGYTF. CDR3 DNA sequence: TGTGCCAGCAGCCCAGAGGGGGATGCAGTGAGTGGCGGCTACACCTTC.

The V call is TRBV6-5, the J call TRBJ1-5; 7 nucleotides agree with TRBD1. V shed 6 bases and J 7 bases; nucleotides not matched to a gene: 9. CDR1 and CDR2 from the germline V gene are MNHEY and SVGAGI. CDR3 length: 14 amino acids. The CDR3 nucleotides read TGTGCCAGCAGGACCTCAGGGGGGGGCCAGCCCCAGCATTTT. Amino acid sequence: CASRTSGGGQPQHF.

This clonotype showed up many times. The rearrangement uses TRBV7-2 and TRBJ2-7; D is ambiguous. CDR3 length: 13 residues. The germline CDR1 and CDR2 sequences are SGHTA and FQGNSA. Trimming took off 0 bases at V and 4 bases at J, with 7 bases between the two ends. The CDR3, as DNA: TGTGCCAGCAGCTTAGCGCAGTCTTACGAGCAGTACTTC. Translating it yields CASSLAQSYEQYF.

The chain recombines TRBV10-1 with TRBJ2-3, with D maybe TRBD1 (6 bases). The V gene lost 4 bases and the J gene lost 0 bases, with 23 bases spanning the gap. The CDR3 runs to 19 residues. Germline loops: CDR1 WNHNN, CDR2 SYGVQD (reference sequence). The CDR3 spells CASSGRKVLAGESTDTQYF. The CDR3 bases are TGCGCCAGCAGTGGGCGGAAAGTCCTGGCAGGGGAAAGCACAGATACGCAGTATTTT.

This clonotype was detected a few times. This may arise from a read error, as a much more abundant clone is one base away. The rearrangement joins TRBV7-2 to TRBJ2-4; 11 bases agree with TRBD2. This CDR3 spans 17 amino acids. In germline, CDR1 is SGHTA, CDR2 FQGNSA. J was trimmed by 7 bases and V by 5 bases; bases with no gene match: 13. CDR3 sequence: CASSVSGGAGFGNIQYF. The CDR3 DNA follows: TGTGCCAGCAGCGTTAGCGGGGGGGCGGGTTTTGGGAACATTCAGTACTTC.

This clonotype has at least ten counts. V and J are TRBV12-3 or TRBV12-4 and TRBJ1-6; 11 nucleotides match TRBD1. The CDR3 length is 14 residues. With 6 bases clipped from V and 10 bases from J, the junction kept 5 bases outside the gene matches. The DNA of the CDR3 is TGTGCCAGCAGCCCCGGGACAGGGGGGTCACCCCTCCACTTT. Protein sequence: CASSPGTGGSPLHF.

The V gene is TRBV20-1, the J gene TRBJ1-5; a weak D match, TRBD1 (5 bases). Germline lookup yields CDR1 DFQATT and CDR2 SNEGSKA (reference sequence). V lost 1 base, J lost 4 bases, and 14 bases lay in between. The CDR3 covers 15 residues. Here the CDR3 reads CSARGGPGGNQPQHF. The DNA of the CDR3 is TGCAGTGCTAGAGGGGGCCCGGGAGGGAATCAGCCCCAGCATTTT.

In regard to this clonotype: This may be a read error, as it is one base from a much larger clone. The chain couples TRBV6-5 to TRBJ1-2; D is unclear. CDR3 length equals 12 residues. CDR1 is MNHEY and CDR2 is SVGAGI in the germline V gene. V was trimmed by 10 bases and J by 4 bases, leaving 13 bases between them. Here the CDR3 reads CANSQKPYGYTF. DNA for the CDR3: TGTGCCAACAGCCAAAAACCCTATGGCTACACCTTC.

This clonotype has a handful of counts. The J gene is TRBJ1-4, the V gene TRBV4-2; D gene uncertain. The germline V gene has CDR1 LGHNA and CDR2 YNFKEQ. CDR3 length equals 18 residues. The ends were cut back, 1 base at V and 7 bases at J, with 22 bases in the middle. CDR3 sequence reads: CASSQVSAGKFKGEKLFF. The DNA of the CDR3 is TGTGCCAGCAGCCAAGTCTCGGCAGGAAAATTTAAGGGTGAAAAACTGTTTTTT.